What follows are 31 T cell receptor beta chains derived from one specimen sequenced in a study of T cells in tuberculosis (dated by TCRdb to the late 2010s). The method behind the library was the immunoSEQ multiplex PCR assay. TCRdb carries this immuneACCESS record with in-frame sequences only. Its versions omit some clonotypes, under half of them owing to an unresolved V gene in the studies checked, with the rest unexplained. The sample profile shows roughly 34,000 clones; just under 97% of them were found once. Of the sample, 2.4% is held by the ten largest clones. Sequencing was done on a sample of PBMCs. These receptors originate from a donor between 10 and 35 years old with latent tuberculosis or without tuberculosis infection.

The J gene is TRBJ2-7, the V gene TRBV5-4, with D perhaps TRBD1 (6 bases). This CDR3 has 15 amino acids. Looked up from germline, CDR1 is SGHNT and CDR2 is YYREEE (reference sequence). Trimming took 4 bases from V and 4 from J, leaving 18 bases between them. The DNA of the CDR3 is TGTGCCAGCAGCGGACGCACAGGGTATGTGTACGAGCAGTACTTC. Amino acids: CASSGRTGYVYEQYF.

The J gene is TRBJ2-5, the V gene TRBV6-5; 9 nucleotides align to TRBD1. The trim removed 2 bases at V and 5 bases at J, leaving 6 bases unmatched. The CDR3 is 15 amino acids. From germline, CDR1 is MNHEY and CDR2 SVGAGI. The CDR3 DNA reads as TGTGCCAGCAGTTACGGGACAGGGAAGGGTGAGACCCAGTACTTC. Translating it yields CASSYGTGKGETQYF.

The chain's CDR3 is CASSQTRGRFHEQFF. CDR3 nucleotides: TGTGCCAGCAGTCAGACCAGGGGACGGTTCCATGAGCAGTTCTTC. J is TRBJ2-1 and V is TRBV6-5; possible D gene TRBD1, 6 bases. V was trimmed by 5 bases and J by 8 bases, leaving 19 bases between them. CDR3 length equals 15 residues. Germline V gene data show CDR1 as MNHEY and CDR2 as SVGAGI.

This rearrangement joins TRBV2 to TRBJ2-5, with D possibly matching TRBD1 (6 bases). Per the germline V gene, CDR1 is SNHLY and CDR2 is FYNNEI. CDR3 length: 15 amino acids. V lost 2 bases and J lost 1, with 11 bases in between. As DNA, the CDR3 is TGTGCCAGCAGTGAAAGCGGCAGGGGCCAAGAGACCCAGTACTTC. Protein product: CASSESGRGQETQYF.

The chain has TRBV6-6 and TRBJ2-3, with a possible D match to TRBD2 (5 bases). Deletions cut 2 bases from V and 1 base from J, with 10 bases between. The CDR3 has 15 residues. Germline loops: CDR1 MNHNY, CDR2 SVGAGI (reference sequence). The CDR3 coding sequence is TGTGCCAGCAGTTACCCCGAGAGGGGCACAGATACGCAGTATTTT. It specifies CASSYPERGTDTQYF.

The gene calls are TRBV5-1 and TRBJ2-3; TRBD2 is a possible D gene (6 bases). Germline V CDR1 and CDR2: SGHRS, YFSETQ. Trimming took 4 bases from V and 2 from J, leaving 20 bases between them. The CDR3 consists of 17 residues. CDR3 nucleotide sequence: TGCGCCAGCAGCGTGGGCTTTGCGGGGTCCTCCACAGATACGCAGTATTTT. Protein sequence: CASSVGFAGSSTDTQYF.

V is TRBV14 and J is TRBJ2-1; unclear D gene. This CDR3 region has 11 residues. Germline values: CDR1 SGHDN, CDR2 FVKESK. Trimming left V 4 bases short and J 8 bases short, with 6 bases between. CDR3 in amino acids: CASSLADEQFF. Written as DNA, the CDR3 is TGTGCCAGCAGCCTAGCCGATGAGCAGTTCTTC.

V usage is TRBV20-1 and J usage is TRBJ1-2; D gene unclear. V was trimmed by 3 bases and J by 8 bases, leaving 10 bases between them. The CDR3 sequence is 11 residues long. Germline CDR1 is DFQATT and CDR2 is SNEGSKA (reference sequence). CDR3 sequence: CSASPREGYTF. DNA for the CDR3: TGCAGTGCTAGTCCTCGGGAAGGCTACACCTTC.

The chain links TRBV27 to TRBJ2-5, with a possible D match to TRBD2 (5 bases). The V and J ends lost 5 bases and 5 bases respectively, with 15 bases between them. Germline-derived CDR1 and CDR2 are MNHEY and SMNVEV (reference sequence). CDR3 length equals 14 residues. The CDR3: CASSHRRGSETQYF. The CDR3, as DNA: TGTGCCAGCAGTCACCGACGGGGTAGTGAGACCCAGTACTTC.

The chain couples TRBV6-5 to TRBJ2-1, with 9 bases lining up with TRBD2. V dropped 7 bases and J dropped 2; count of bases not matched to a gene: 3. Germline V gene sequence: CDR1 MNHEY, CDR2 SVGAGI. The CDR3 is 14 amino acids. The CDR3 reads CASTASGTYNEQFF. For the CDR3, the DNA is TGTGCCAGCACTGCTAGCGGGACCTACAATGAGCAGTTCTTC.

The chain uses TRBV2 and TRBJ1-1, with 7 positions matching TRBD1. From germline, CDR1 is SNHLY and CDR2 FYNNEI. After removal of 7 bases from V and 5 bases from J, the junction contained 7 bases not matched to a gene. The CDR3 loop spans 13 amino acids. The CDR3 nucleotides read TGTGCCAGCATTATCGCAGGGGGAACTGAAGCTTTCTTT. Residues: CASIIAGGTEAFF.

V and J are TRBV29-1 and TRBJ1-4; 7 positions agree with TRBD1. CDR3 length: 13 residues. V was clipped by 6 bases and J by 3 bases; unmatched bases: 4. Germline V gives CDR1 SQVTM, CDR2 ANQGSEA. The CDR3 is CSVQGMSNEKLFF. CDR3 DNA: TGCAGCGTACAGGGGATGTCTAATGAAAAACTGTTTTTT.

The V gene is TRBV5-8, the J gene TRBJ1-5; D gene ambiguous. Trimming shortened V by 3 bases and J by 5 bases, and 15 bases separated the two germline ends. This CDR3 is 15 amino acids long. The germline CDR1 and CDR2 sequences are SGHTS and YDEGEE. The DNA of the CDR3 is TGTGCCAGCAGCTACCTAGGCGGGGTGTATCAGCCCCAGCATTTT. Protein: CASSYLGGVYQPQHF.

The rearrangement joins TRBV25-1 to TRBJ1-1; a possible D gene is TRBD1 (5 bases). Germline V gene lookup returns CDR1 MGHDK and CDR2 SYGVNS. The CDR3 totals 13 residues. Trimming took off 1 base at V and 8 bases at J, with 11 bases between the two ends. DNA of the CDR3: TGTGCCAGCAGTGAATCGGGTTACAGGGAAGCTTTCTTT. Translating gives CASSESGYREAFF.

This chain uses TRBV7-2 with TRBJ2-7; 8 nucleotides line up with TRBD2. Germline lookup yields CDR1 SGHTA and CDR2 FQGNSA. The CDR3 has 14 residues. The J segment lost 0 bases and the V segment lost 5 bases, leaving 3 bases of the junction unmatched. For the CDR3, the DNA is TGTGCCAGCAGCCAAACTAGCGGCTCCTACGAGCAGTACTTC. This gives the protein CASSQTSGSYEQYF.

V is TRBV6-1 and J is TRBJ1-1, with D hard to call. V was pared by 9 bases and J by 7 bases, with 3 bases between. Germline V CDR1 and CDR2: MNHNS, SASEGT. The length of the CDR3 is 8 residues. CDR3 nucleotides: TGTGCCAGTAATGAAGCTTTCTTT. It specifies CASNEAFF.

The chain is built from TRBV19 and TRBJ1-2; a possible D gene is TRBD1 (6 bases). CDR1 is LNHDA and CDR2 is SQIVND in the germline V gene (reference sequence). CDR3 length: 13 residues. V gave up 1 base and J gave up 7 bases, with 10 bases separating them. In DNA form, the CDR3 reads TGTGCCAGTAGTATAGCGGGCAGGGGTGGCTACACCTTC. As protein: CASSIAGRGGYTF.

The gene calls are TRBV28 and TRBJ2-4; D perhaps matches TRBD2 (6 bases). Germline loops: CDR1 MDHEN, CDR2 SYDVKM. V lost 5 bases and J 6 bases, leaving 17 bases between the germline ends. The CDR3 sequence is 15 residues long. CDR3 protein: CASSPSWGVRNIQYF. In DNA form, the CDR3 reads TGTGCCAGCAGTCCTTCTTGGGGGGTGCGAAACATTCAGTACTTC.

The gene calls are TRBV25-1 and TRBJ2-1, with a possible D match to TRBD2 (5 bases). Germline CDR1 MGHDK, CDR2 SYGVNS. V lost 7 bases and J lost 10, with 20 bases in between. There are 14 residues in the CDR3. The CDR3 bases are TGTGCCAGCATTCCGCCGGCCGGGGTTGGAGAGCAGTTCTTC. Translated, it gives CASIPPAGVGEQFF.

This clone has a single count. This sequence joins TRBV5-1 and TRBJ2-7, with 9 positions matching TRBD1. CDR1 and CDR2 (germline): SGHRS, YFSETQ. CDR3 size: 15 residues. V shed 4 bases, J shed 0 bases, and the junction held 5 bases outside the gene matches. The CDR3 DNA is TGCGCCAGCAGCGTCCAGACAGGGGGCTCCTACGAGCAGTACTTC. Translating gives CASSVQTGGSYEQYF.

This chain joins TRBV4-3 and TRBJ1-1, with D possibly being TRBD1 (5 bases). Per the germline V gene, CDR1 is LGHNA and CDR2 is YSLEER. V dropped 0 bases and J dropped 2 bases, with 13 bases sitting between them. The CDR3 has 16 amino acids. The CDR3: CASSQDSGGLNTEAFF. The CDR3 region has the DNA TGCGCCAGCAGCCAAGACTCCGGGGGACTAAACACTGAAGCTTTCTTT.

This chain uses TRBV2 with TRBJ1-2; possible D gene TRBD1, 5 bases. Trimming left V 3 bases short and J 4 bases short, with 15 bases between. The germline CDR1 and CDR2 sequences are SNHLY and FYNNEI. CDR3 length: 15 residues. The CDR3 nucleotides read TGTGCCAGCAGTGAGTCCCAGGGCCTCGGCTATGGCTACACCTTC. Translated: CASSESQGLGYGYTF.

The chain couples TRBV15 to TRBJ2-7; D uncertain. The CDR3 contains 13 residues. V was pared by 1 base and J by 3 bases, with 7 bases between. Germline values: CDR1 LNHNV, CDR2 YYDKDF (reference sequence). CDR3 nucleotide sequence: TGTGCCACCAGCAGAGGACTGAACTACGAGCAGTACTTC. It is translated as CATSRGLNYEQYF.

A remark on this clone: The same CDR3 arises from other DNA sequences in this sample as well. This chain joins TRBV7-8 and TRBJ2-1; 10 nucleotides match TRBD2. J gave up 12 bases and V 4 bases, and 3 bases lay outside the gene matches. CDR1 SGHVS and CDR2 FQNEAQ come from the germline V gene. The CDR3 length is 12 residues. The chain's CDR3 is CASSYWTSGQFF. CDR3 coding DNA: TGTGCCAGCAGCTATTGGACTAGCGGGCAGTTCTTC.

The rearrangement uses TRBV18 and TRBJ1-2; perhaps TRBD1 as D (6 bases). Per the germline V gene, CDR1 is KGHSH and CDR2 is LQKENI. Trimming took 3 bases from V and 6 from J, leaving 17 bases between them. The CDR3 spans 15 residues. The CDR3 spells CASSPPLQGTHGYTF. Here the CDR3 DNA reads TGTGCCAGCTCACCGCCTCTTCAGGGGACCCATGGCTACACCTTC.

The table lists this clone with a count of one. The gene calls are TRBV21-1 and TRBJ2-3; the table assigns TRBD1, which was not confirmed against the DNA. TRBV21-1 is given as a pseudogene. The CDR3 is made up of 14 amino acids. In DNA form, the CDR3 reads TGTGCCAGCAGCGGCAAGACGAAGGGGGATACGCAGTATTTT. As protein: CASSGKTKGDTQYF.

This chain links TRBV7-2 with TRBJ2-1; 7 nucleotides agree with TRBD2. The germline CDR1 and CDR2 sequences are SGHTA and FQGNSA. Unmatched junction bases numbered 6, after V lost 1 base and J lost 9 bases. The CDR3 has 14 residues. The CDR3 DNA is TGTGCCAGCAGCTTAGTCGGCGGGAGTGGTGAGCAGTTCTTC. It yields the protein CASSLVGGSGEQFF.

J is TRBJ2-7 and V is TRBV18; D possibly corresponds to TRBD2 (7 bases). V was clipped by 3 bases and J by 2 bases, with 14 bases between them. This CDR3 has 15 residues. CDR1 and CDR2 from the germline V gene are KGHSH and LQKENI. The CDR3 nucleotides read TGTGCCAGCTCACCCTACAGGGAGGGGACCTACGAGCAGTACTTC. Translation gives CASSPYREGTYEQYF.

This chain connects TRBV7-8 to TRBJ2-2, with D tentatively TRBD1 (5 bases). CDR1 and CDR2 from the germline V gene are SGHVS and FQNEAQ. This CDR3 contains 15 residues. With 3 bases removed from V and 6 bases from J, the gap between germline ends came to 14 bases. CDR3 protein: CASSFRQNRPGELFF. CDR3 bases: TGTGCCAGCAGCTTTAGACAGAACCGACCCGGGGAGCTGTTTTTT.

This chain joins TRBV7-6 and TRBJ2-4, with 9 bases that match TRBD2. The V segment lost 5 bases and the J segment 9 bases; nucleotides outside the gene matches: 5. This CDR3 contains 13 residues. CDR1 is SGHVS and CDR2 is FNYEAQ in the germline V gene. CDR3 sequence: CASSRGTSSIQYF. The CDR3 DNA is TGTGCCAGCAGCCGAGGGACTAGCAGCATTCAGTACTTC.

The rearrangement links TRBV7-3 to TRBJ2-2, with 9 bases lining up with TRBD1. Germline CDR1 reads SGHTA; CDR2 reads FQGTGA. V shed 4 bases, J shed 0 bases, and the junction held 3 bases outside the gene matches. The CDR3 is 16 amino acids. The CDR3 region is CASSSRQGANTGELFF. CDR3 in DNA: TGTGCCAGCAGCTCACGACAGGGGGCGAACACCGGGGAGCTGTTTTTT.